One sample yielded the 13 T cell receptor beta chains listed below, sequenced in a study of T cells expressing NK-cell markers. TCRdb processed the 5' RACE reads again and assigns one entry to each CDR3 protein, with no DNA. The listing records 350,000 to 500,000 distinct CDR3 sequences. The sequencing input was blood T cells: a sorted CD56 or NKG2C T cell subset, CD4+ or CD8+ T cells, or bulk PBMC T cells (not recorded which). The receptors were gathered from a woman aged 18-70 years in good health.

CDR3 sequence reads: CASSPLAGGEYF. V is TRBV5-5 and J is TRBJ2-4; the D call from TCRdb, TRBD2, cannot be confirmed without DNA. The CDR3 covers 12 residues. In germline, CDR1 is SGHKS, CDR2 YYEKEE (reference sequence).

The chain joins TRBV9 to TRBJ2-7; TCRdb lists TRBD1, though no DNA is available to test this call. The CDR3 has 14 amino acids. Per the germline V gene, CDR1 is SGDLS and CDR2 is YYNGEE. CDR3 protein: CASSETGQGYEQYF.

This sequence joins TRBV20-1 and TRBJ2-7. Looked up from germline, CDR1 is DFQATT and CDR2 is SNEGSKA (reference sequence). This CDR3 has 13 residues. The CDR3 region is CSARQGSSYEQYF.

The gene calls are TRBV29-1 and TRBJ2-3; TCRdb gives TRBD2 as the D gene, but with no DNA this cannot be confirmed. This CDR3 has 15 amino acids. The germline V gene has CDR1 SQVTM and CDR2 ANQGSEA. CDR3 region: CSVEGGYLAGDTQYF.

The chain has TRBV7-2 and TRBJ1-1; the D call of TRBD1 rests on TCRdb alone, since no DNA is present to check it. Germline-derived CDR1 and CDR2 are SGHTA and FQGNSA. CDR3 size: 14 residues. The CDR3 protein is CASSQRGGSWEAFF.

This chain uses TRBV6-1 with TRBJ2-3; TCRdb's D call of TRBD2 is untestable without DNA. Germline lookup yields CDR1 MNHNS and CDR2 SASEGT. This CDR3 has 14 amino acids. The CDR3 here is CASTARRPTDTQYF.

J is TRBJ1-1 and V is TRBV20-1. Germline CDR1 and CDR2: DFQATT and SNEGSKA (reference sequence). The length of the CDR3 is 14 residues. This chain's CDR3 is CSARVFGELSEAFF.

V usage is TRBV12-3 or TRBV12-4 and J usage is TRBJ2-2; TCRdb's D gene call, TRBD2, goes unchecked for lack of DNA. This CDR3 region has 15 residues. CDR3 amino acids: CASSWRLARTGELFF.

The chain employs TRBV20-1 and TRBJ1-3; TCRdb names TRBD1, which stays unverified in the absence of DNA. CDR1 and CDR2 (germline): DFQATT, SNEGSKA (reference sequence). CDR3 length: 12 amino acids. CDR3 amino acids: CSGGTPGNTIYF.

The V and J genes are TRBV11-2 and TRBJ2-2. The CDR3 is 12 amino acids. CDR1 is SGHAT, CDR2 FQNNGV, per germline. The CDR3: CASSQLTGELFF.

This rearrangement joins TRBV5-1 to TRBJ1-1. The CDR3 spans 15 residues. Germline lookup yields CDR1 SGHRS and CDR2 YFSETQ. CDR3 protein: CASSSLNTDHTEAFF.

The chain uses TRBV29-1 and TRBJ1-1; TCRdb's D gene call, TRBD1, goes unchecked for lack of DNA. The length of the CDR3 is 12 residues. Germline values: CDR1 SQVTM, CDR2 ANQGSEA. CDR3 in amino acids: CSVEQGNTEAFF.

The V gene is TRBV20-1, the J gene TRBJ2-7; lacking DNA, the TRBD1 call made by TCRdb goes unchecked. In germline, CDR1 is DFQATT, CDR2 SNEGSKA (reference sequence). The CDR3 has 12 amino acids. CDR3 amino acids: CSWDRGGYEQYF.